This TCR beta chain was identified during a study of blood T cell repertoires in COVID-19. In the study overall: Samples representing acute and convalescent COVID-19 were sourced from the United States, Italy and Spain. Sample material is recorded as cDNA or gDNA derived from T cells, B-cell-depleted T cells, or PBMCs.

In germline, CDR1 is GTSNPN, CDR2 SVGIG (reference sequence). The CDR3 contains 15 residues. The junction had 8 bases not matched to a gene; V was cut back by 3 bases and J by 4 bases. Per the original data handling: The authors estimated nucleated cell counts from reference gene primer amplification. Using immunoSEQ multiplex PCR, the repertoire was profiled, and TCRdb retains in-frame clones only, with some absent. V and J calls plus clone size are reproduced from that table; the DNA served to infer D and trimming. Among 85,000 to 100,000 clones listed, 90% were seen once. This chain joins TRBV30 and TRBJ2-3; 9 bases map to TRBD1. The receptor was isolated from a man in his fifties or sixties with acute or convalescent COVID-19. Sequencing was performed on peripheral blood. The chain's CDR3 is CAWRGGTGRPDTQYF. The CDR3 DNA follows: TGTGCCTGGAGGGGCGGGACAGGGCGCCCAGATACGCAGTATTTT. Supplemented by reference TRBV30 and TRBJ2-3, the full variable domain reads SQTIHQWPATLVQPVGSPLSLECTVEGTSNPNLYWYRQAAGRGLQLLFYSVGIGQISSEVPQNLSASRPQDRQFILSSKKLLLSDSGFYLCAWRGGTGRPDTQYFGPGTRLTVL.